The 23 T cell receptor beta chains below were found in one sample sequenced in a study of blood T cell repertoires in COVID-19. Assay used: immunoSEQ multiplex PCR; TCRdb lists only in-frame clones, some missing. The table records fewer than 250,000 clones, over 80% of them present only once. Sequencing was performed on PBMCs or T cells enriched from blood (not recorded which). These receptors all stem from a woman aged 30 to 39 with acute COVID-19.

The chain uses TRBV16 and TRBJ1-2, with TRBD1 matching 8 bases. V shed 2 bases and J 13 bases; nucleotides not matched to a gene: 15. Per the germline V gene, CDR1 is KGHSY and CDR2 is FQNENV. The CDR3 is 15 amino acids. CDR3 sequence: CASSQTPTGEVPLTF. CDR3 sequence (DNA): TGTGCCAGCAGCCAAACCCCGACAGGGGAAGTTCCTCTCACCTTC. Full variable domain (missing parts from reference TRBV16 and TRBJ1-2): GEEVAQTPKHLVRGEGQKAKLYCAPIKGHSYVFWYQQVLKNEFKFLISFQNENVFDETGMPKERFSAKCLPNSPCSLEIQATKLEDSAVYFCASSQTPTGEVPLTFGSGTRLTVV.

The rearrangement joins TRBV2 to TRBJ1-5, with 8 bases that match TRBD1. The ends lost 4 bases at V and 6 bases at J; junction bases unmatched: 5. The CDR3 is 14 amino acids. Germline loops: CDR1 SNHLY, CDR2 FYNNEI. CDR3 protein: CASSGTGLGQPQHF. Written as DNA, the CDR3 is TGTGCCAGCAGTGGGACAGGGTTGGGTCAGCCCCAGCATTTT.

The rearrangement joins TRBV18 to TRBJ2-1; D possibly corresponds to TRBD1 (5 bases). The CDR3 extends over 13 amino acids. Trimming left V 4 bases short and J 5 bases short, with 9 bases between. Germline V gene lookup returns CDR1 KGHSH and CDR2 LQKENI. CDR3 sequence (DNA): TGTGCCAGCTCACAGGACACGGACAATGAGCAGTTCTTC. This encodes CASSQDTDNEQFF.

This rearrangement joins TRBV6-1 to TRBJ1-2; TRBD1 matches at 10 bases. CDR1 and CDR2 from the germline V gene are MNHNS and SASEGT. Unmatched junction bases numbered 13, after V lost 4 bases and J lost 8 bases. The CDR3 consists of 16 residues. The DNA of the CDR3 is TGTGCCAGCAGTGCAAGGACAGGGGGTTTAAATTCAGGCTACACCTTC. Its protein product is CASSARTGGLNSGYTF.

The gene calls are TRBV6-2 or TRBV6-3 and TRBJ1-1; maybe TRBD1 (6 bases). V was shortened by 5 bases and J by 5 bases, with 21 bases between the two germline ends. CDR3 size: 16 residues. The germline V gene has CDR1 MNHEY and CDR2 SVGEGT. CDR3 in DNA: TGTGCCAGCAGTAACGACAGGACCCCCGAGGGGACTGAAGCTTTCTTT. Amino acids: CASSNDRTPEGTEAFF.

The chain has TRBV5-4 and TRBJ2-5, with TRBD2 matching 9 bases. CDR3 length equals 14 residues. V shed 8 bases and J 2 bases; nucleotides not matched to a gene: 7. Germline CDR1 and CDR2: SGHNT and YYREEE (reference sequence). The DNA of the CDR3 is TGTGCCAGTGGGCTAGCGGGGCTACAAGAGACCCAGTACTTC. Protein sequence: CASGLAGLQETQYF.

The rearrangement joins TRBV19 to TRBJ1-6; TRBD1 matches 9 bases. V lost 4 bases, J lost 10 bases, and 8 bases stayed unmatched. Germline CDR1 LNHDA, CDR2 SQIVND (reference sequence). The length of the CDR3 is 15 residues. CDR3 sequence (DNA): TGTGCCAGTAGTAATACAGGGGGCGGCAGCTCACCCCTCCACTTT. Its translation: CASSNTGGGSSPLHF.

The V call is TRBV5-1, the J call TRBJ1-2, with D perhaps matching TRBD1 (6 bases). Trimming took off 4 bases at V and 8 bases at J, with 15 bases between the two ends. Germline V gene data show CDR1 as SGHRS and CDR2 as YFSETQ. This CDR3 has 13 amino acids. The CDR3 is CASSQTGTVGYTF. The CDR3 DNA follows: TGCGCCAGCAGCCAGACAGGCACGGTGGGCTACACCTTC.

The CDR3 nucleotides read TGTGCCAGCAGCTCTTCAGGGGTATCCCGTTCACCCCTCCACTTT. Its protein product is CASSSSGVSRSPLHF. This sequence joins TRBV11-2 and TRBJ1-6, with TRBD1 as a possible D gene (6 bases). V lost 4 bases, J lost 9 bases, and 16 bases lay in between. CDR3 length equals 15 residues. Per the germline V gene, CDR1 is SGHAT and CDR2 is FQNNGV. Variable domain in full (rest from reference TRBV11-2 and TRBJ1-6): EAGVAQSPRYKIIEKRQSVAFWCNPISGHATLYWYQQILGQGPKLLIQFQNNGVVDDSQLPKDRFSAERLKGVDSTLKIQPAKLEDSAVYLCASSSSGVSRSPLHFGNGTRLTVT.

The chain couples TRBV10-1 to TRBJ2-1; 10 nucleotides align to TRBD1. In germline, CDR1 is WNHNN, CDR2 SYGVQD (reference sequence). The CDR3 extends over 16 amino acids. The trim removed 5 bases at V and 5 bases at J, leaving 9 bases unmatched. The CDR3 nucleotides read TGCGCCAGCAGTCTCGACCAGGACAGGGGGGACAATGAGCAGTTCTTC. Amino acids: CASSLDQDRGDNEQFF.

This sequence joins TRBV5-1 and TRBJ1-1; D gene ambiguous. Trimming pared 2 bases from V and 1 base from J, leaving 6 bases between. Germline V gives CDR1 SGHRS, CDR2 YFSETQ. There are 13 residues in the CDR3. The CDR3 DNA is TGCGCCAGCAGCTTAACGGGGAACACTGAAGCTTTCTTT. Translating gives CASSLTGNTEAFF. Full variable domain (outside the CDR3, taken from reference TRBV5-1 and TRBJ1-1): KAGVTQTPRYLIKTRGQQVTLSCSPISGHRSVSWYQQTPGQGLQFLFEYFSETQRNKGNFPGRFSGRQFSNSRSEMNVSTLELGDSALYLCASSLTGNTEAFFGQGTRLTVV.

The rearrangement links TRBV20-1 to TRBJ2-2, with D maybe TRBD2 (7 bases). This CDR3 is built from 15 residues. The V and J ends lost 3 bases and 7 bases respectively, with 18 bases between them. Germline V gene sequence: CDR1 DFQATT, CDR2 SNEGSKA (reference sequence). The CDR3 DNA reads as TGCAGTGCTAGTGGCGGGGGCCTCCGGAGCGGGGAGCTGTTTTTT. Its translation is CSASGGGLRSGELFF.

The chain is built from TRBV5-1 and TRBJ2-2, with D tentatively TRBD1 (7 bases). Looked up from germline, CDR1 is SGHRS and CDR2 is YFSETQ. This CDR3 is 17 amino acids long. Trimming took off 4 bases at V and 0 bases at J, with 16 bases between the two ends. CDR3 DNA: TGCGCCAGCAGCCGGGGACTGGACAGGTCGAACACCGGGGAGCTGTTTTTT. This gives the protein CASSRGLDRSNTGELFF.

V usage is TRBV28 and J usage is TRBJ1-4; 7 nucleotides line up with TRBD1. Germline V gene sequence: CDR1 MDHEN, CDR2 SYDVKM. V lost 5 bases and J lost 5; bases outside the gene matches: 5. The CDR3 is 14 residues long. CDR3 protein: CASSEQGPNEKLFF. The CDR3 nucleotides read TGTGCCAGCAGTGAACAGGGGCCGAATGAAAAACTGTTTTTT.

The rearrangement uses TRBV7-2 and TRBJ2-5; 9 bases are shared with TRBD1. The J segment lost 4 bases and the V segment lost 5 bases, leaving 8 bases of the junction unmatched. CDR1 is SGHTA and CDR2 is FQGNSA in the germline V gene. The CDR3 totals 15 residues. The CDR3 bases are TGTGCCAGCAGCCCTAACCAACAGGGGGCAGAGACCCAGTACTTC. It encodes CASSPNQQGAETQYF.

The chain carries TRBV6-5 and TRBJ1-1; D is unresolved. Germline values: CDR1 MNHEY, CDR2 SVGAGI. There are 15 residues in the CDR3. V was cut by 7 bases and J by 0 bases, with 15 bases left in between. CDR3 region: CASNIRRVLNTEAFF. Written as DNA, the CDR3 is TGTGCCAGCAATATTCGACGGGTATTGAACACTGAAGCTTTCTTT.

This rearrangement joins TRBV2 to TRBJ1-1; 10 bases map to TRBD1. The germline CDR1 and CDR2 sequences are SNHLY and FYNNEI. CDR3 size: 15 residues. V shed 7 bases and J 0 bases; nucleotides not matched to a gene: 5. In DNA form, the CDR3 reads TGTGCCAGCAACCGACAGGGGGCTATGAACACTGAAGCTTTCTTT. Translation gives CASNRQGAMNTEAFF.

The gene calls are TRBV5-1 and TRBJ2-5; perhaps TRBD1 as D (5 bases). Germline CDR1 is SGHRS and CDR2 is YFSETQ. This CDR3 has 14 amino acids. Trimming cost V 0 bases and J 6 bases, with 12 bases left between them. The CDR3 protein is CASSLDSVGQTQYF. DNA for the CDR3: TGCGCCAGCAGCTTGGATTCGGTGGGGCAGACCCAGTACTTC.

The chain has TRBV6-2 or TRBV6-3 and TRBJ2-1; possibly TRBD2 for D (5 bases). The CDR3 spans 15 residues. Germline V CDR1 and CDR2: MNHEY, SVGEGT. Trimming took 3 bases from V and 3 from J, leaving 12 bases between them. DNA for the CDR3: TGTGCCAGCAGTTATGACCGCCGGGACTACAATGAGCAGTTCTTC. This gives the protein CASSYDRRDYNEQFF.

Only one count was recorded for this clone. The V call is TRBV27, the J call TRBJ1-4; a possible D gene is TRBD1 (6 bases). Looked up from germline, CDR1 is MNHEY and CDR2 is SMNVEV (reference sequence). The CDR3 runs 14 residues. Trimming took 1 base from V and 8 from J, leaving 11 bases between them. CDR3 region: CASSLFYQGEKLFF. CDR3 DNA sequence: TGTGCCAGCAGTTTATTTTACCAGGGGGAAAAACTGTTTTTT.

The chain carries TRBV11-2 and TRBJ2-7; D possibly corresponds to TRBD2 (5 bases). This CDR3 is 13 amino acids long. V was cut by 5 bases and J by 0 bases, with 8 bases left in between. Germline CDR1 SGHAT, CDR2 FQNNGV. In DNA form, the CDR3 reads TGTGCCAGCAGCAAAAGCGGCTCCTACGAGCAGTACTTC. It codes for CASSKSGSYEQYF. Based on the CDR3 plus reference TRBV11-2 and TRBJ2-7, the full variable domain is EAGVAQSPRYKIIEKRQSVAFWCNPISGHATLYWYQQILGQGPKLLIQFQNNGVVDDSQLPKDRFSAERLKGVDSTLKIQPAKLEDSAVYLCASSKSGSYEQYFGPGTRLTVT.

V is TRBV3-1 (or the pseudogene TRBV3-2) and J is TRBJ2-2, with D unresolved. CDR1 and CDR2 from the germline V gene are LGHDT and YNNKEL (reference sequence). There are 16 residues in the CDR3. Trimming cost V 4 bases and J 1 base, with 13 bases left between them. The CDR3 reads CASSPPSVGNTGELFF. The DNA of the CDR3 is TGTGCCAGCAGCCCCCCTAGTGTCGGGAACACCGGGGAGCTGTTTTTT.

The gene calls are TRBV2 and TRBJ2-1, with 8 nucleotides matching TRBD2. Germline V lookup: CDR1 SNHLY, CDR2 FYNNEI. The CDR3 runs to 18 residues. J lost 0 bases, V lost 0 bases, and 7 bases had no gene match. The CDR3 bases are TGTGCCAGCAGTGAAGCGGGCGGGGGGCGAAGCTCCTACAATGAGCAGTTCTTC. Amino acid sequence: CASSEAGGGRSSYNEQFF.